This record concerns one T cell receptor beta chain sequence. Produced via immunoSEQ multiplex PCR; TCRdb's table is partial and in-frame only. The sample holds around 230,000 clones, 85% to 95% seen once. The record originates from a study of control samples from healthy donors and cancer patients. Trimming took 6 bases from V and 8 from J, leaving 19 bases between them. The CDR3 consists of 14 residues. The V gene's germline CDR1 is MNHEY and CDR2 SMNVEV (reference sequence). The receptor's source is a man aged 50-59 years in good health. Sequenced input: blood. The rearrangement uses TRBV27 and TRBJ1-2; D is unclear. CDR3: CASSPRTGGQGYTF. The CDR3 region has the DNA TGTGCCAGCAGCCCCCGGACGGGAGGGCAAGGCTACACCTTC.